Following are 6 T cell receptor beta chains from one sample sequenced in a study of OX40 agonist ivuxolimab in advanced cancers. The assay was immunoSEQ multiplex PCR, and TCRdb's table has in-frame clones only and misses some. The data hold 50,000 to 65,000 clones, with 70% to 90% observed a single time. The source was CD4+ or CD8+ T cells sorted from blood, collected in a trial of the OX40 agonist ivuxolimab. These TCRs come from an adult with an advanced solid tumor such as melanoma, head and neck, liver or kidney cancer.

This chain uses TRBV2 with TRBJ1-2; perhaps TRBD1 as D (6 bases). V was pared by 8 bases and J by 0 bases, with 13 bases between. From germline, CDR1 is SNHLY and CDR2 FYNNEI. The CDR3 loop spans 14 amino acids. CDR3 in DNA: TGTGCCAGCGCCGACAGGATGGCTAACTATGGCTACACCTTC. It yields the protein CASADRMANYGYTF. The complete variable domain, with remaining parts taken from reference TRBV2 and TRBJ1-2, reads EPEVTQTPSHQVTQMGQEVILRCVPISNHLYFYWYRQILGQKVEFLVSFYNNEISEKSEIFDDQFSVERPDGSNFTLKIRSTKLEDSAMYFCASADRMANYGYTFGSGTRLTVV.

The chain carries TRBV7-3 and TRBJ1-3; D possibly corresponds to TRBD1 (6 bases). CDR1 is SGHTA and CDR2 is FQGTGA in the germline V gene. The CDR3 loop spans 15 amino acids. Between the trimmed V and J ends, which lost 6 bases and 4 bases, there was a span of 16 bases. CDR3 bases: TGTGCCAGCAGGAACCCACAGGGTCTAGGAAACACCATATATTTT. It encodes CASRNPQGLGNTIYF.

On this clone itself: The junction differs from germline at one of its ends, possibly a read error. The chain couples TRBV2 to TRBJ2-7; D perhaps matches TRBD2 (6 bases). Germline values: CDR1 SNHLY, CDR2 FYNNEI. This CDR3 has 13 amino acids. The chain's CDR3 is CASSPSGEWGERF. The CDR3 DNA sequence: TGTGCCAGCAGTCCATCGGGGGAGTGGGGGGAGAGATTC.

The V and J genes are TRBV10-3 and TRBJ1-2, with 7 bases lining up with TRBD1. Germline CDR1 ENHRY, CDR2 SYGVKD. V lost 4 bases and J lost 5; bases outside the gene matches: 10. The CDR3 is 15 amino acids. In nucleotides, the CDR3 is TGTGCCATCAGTGTTAGCACAGGGGTTAAGTATGGCTACACCTTC. Translated: CAISVSTGVKYGYTF.

The chain is built from TRBV27 and TRBJ1-5; D gene unclear. The CDR3 spans 18 residues. The germline V gene encodes CDR1 MNHEY and CDR2 SMNVEV (reference sequence). Trimming took 7 bases from V and 0 from J, leaving 22 bases between them. The CDR3 DNA reads as TGTGCCAGCACCCCTCAGGTCCCCTCTCCTACTAGCAATCAGCCCCAGCATTTT. Its protein product is CASTPQVPSPTSNQPQHF.

V is TRBV6-6 and J is TRBJ1-2; D unclear. Germline CDR1 reads MNHNY; CDR2 reads SVGAGI (reference sequence). Deletions cut 0 bases from V and 4 bases from J, with 9 bases between. The CDR3 runs to 14 residues. The DNA of the CDR3 is TGTGCCAGCAGTTACTCCACTCGTACCTATGGCTACACCTTC. Translation: CASSYSTRTYGYTF.